Detailed here is one T cell receptor beta chain. Its cognate antigen is unknown. The J segment lost 3 bases and the V segment lost 4 bases, leaving 8 bases of the junction unmatched. This CDR3 comprises 16 residues. Germline assignment: CDR1 MDHEN and CDR2 SYDVKM. These data belong to a study of cytomegalovirus exposure and HLA in healthy donors. Overall study context: Of 398 genotyped donors, about 80% clustered with self-reported Caucasian donors. Points from the study as a whole: V- and J-gene trimming in TCR beta was tied to a missense DCLRE1C variant by an analysis performed later. Differences between HLA loci emerged in a later analysis of TCR association rates, with DRB1 most and HLA-C fewest.

Both 60 Vbeta primers and 13 Jbeta primers went into the PCR. The protocol was immunoSEQ multiplex PCR, while the TCRdb copy is restricted to in-frame clones and leaves out a portion. This sample contains around 200,000 clones. The TCR comes from a girl aged 2-10 years in good health and CMV-seropositive. What was sequenced was PBMCs. J is TRBJ1-1 and V is TRBV28; 10 bases agree with TRBD1. CDR3 sequence (DNA): TGTGCCAGCAGTTCCCTACGGGACAGGGGATACACTGAAGCTTTCTTT. The encoded protein is CASSSLRDRGYTEAFF.